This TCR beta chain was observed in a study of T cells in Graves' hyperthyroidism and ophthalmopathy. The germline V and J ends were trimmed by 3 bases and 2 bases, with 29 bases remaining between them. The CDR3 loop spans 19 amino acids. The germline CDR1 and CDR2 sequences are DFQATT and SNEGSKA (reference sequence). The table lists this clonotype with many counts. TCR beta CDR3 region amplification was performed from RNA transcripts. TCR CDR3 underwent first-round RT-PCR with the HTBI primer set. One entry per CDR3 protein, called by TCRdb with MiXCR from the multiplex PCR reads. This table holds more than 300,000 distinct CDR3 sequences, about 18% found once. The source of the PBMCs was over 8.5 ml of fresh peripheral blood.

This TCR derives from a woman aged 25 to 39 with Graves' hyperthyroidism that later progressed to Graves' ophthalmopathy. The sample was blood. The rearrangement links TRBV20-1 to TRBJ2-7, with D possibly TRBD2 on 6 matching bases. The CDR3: CSARVLDPGATLFPYEQYF. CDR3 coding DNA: TGCAGTGCTAGGGTTCTTGACCCGGGAGCAACTCTTTTCCCCTACGAGCAGTACTTC.